The 29 T cell receptor beta chains reported below all come from one sample, sequenced in a study of Graves' ophthalmopathy and Graves' hyperthyroidism. Investigators amplified TCR beta CDR3 regions from RNA transcripts. An opening RT-PCR round employed HTBI primers and preceded a second-round multiplex PCR. TCRdb passed the multiplex PCR reads through MiXCR, listing each CDR3 protein once. The sample has hundreds of thousands of distinct CDR3 sequences, around 20% seen once. The sample taken for sequencing was peripheral blood. Receptors were obtained from a woman aged 18-29 years with stable Graves' hyperthyroidism.

This clonotype showed up many times. The chain joins TRBV7-9 to TRBJ1-2, with 7 bases fitting TRBD1. CDR1 is SEHNR and CDR2 is FQNEAQ in the germline V gene (reference sequence). Unmatched junction bases numbered 7, after V lost 1 base and J lost 5 bases. The CDR3 runs 15 residues. DNA of the CDR3: TGTGCCAGCAGCTTAGGCTGGGACAGATCTTATGGCTACACCTTC. Translation gives CASSLGWDRSYGYTF.

This clonotype appeared many times. This may be a read error: a much more frequent sequence differs by one nucleotide. No conserved phenylalanine or tryptophan is present at the end of the CDR3, so a read error is the likely explanation. V and J are TRBV6-1 and TRBJ2-5; D is ambiguous. Germline V gives CDR1 MNHNS, CDR2 SASEGT. Trimming stripped 4 bases from V and 2 bases from J, with 11 bases between. This CDR3 contains 14 residues. The CDR3 DNA reads as TGTGCCAGCAGTGTTAAGCAGTTTCAAGAGACCCAGTACCTC. Its translation is CASSVKQFQETQYL.

At least ten counts were recorded for this clonotype. The chain links TRBV11-2 to TRBJ2-2, with 7 positions matching TRBD1. Germline CDR1 is SGHAT and CDR2 is FQNNGV. The CDR3 consists of 17 residues. J was trimmed by 7 bases and V by 5 bases; bases with no gene match: 16. In DNA, the CDR3 is TGTGCCAGCAGCCCTGACACAGGGGTCCTAGGGGGCGGGGAGCTGTTTTTT. This codes for CASSPDTGVLGGGELFF.

This clonotype was recorded at least ten times. The chain has TRBV7-8 and TRBJ1-2, with TRBD1 matching 9 bases. The CDR3 loop spans 16 amino acids. The junction had 5 bases not matched to a gene; V was cut back by 0 bases and J by 3 bases. CDR1 is SGHVS, CDR2 FQNEAQ, per germline. The CDR3 DNA follows: TGTGCCAGCAGCTTAGCGCTTGGGACAGGGTACTATGGCTACACCTTC. It translates to CASSLALGTGYYGYTF.

This clonotype was seen many times. This may stem from a read error, because a much larger clone lies one nucleotide away. This sequence joins TRBV15 and TRBJ1-1; D gene uncertain. The CDR3 length is 11 residues. Germline V CDR1 and CDR2: LNHNV, YYDKDF (reference sequence). The CDR3 loop is CATSGDLWAFF. CDR3 coding DNA: TGTGCCACCAGCGGAGATCTTTGGGCTTTCTTT.

The table lists this clonotype with many counts. The gene calls are TRBV6-5 and TRBJ2-5, with D uncertain. CDR1 is MNHEY, CDR2 SVGAGI, per germline. The CDR3 contains 13 residues. The germline V and J ends were trimmed by 7 bases and 0 bases, with 9 bases remaining between them. The CDR3 spells CASTNPDQETQYF. Written as DNA, the CDR3 is TGTGCCAGCACCAACCCCGACCAAGAGACCCAGTACTTC.

This clonotype was picked up many times. The chain employs TRBV2 and TRBJ1-1; unclear D gene. The CDR3 spans 13 residues. Deletions cut 7 bases from V and 6 bases from J, with 15 bases between. Germline V gene lookup returns CDR1 SNHLY and CDR2 FYNNEI. The CDR3 bases are TGTGCCAGCATACCTAGATTTGGTCCTGAAGCTTTCTTT. Translated, it gives CASIPRFGPEAFF. The full variable domain, with the rest looked up from reference TRBV2 and TRBJ1-1, is EPEVTQTPSHQVTQMGQEVILRCVPISNHLYFYWYRQILGQKVEFLVSFYNNEISEKSEIFDDQFSVERPDGSNFTLKIRSTKLEDSAMYFCASIPRFGPEAFFGQGTRLTVV.

This clonotype was counted a single time. This may stem from a read error, because a much larger clone lies one nucleotide away. The chain uses TRBV11-1 and TRBJ2-7; 10 nucleotides agree with TRBD1. CDR1 and CDR2 (germline): SGHAT, FQDESV (reference sequence). The CDR3 consists of 16 residues. The ends lost 2 bases at V and 6 bases at J; junction bases unmatched: 10. The CDR3 sequence is CASSLLGGQGFGEQYF. CDR3 DNA: TGTGCCAGCAGCTTACTCGGGGGACAGGGGTTCGGCGAGCAGTACTTC.

This clonotype has just a few counts. The rearrangement uses TRBV6-2 or TRBV6-3 and TRBJ2-2; 13 nucleotides match TRBD2. Germline CDR1 is MNHEY and CDR2 is SVGEGT. Germline trimming cut 2 bases from V and 2 bases from J; bases unmatched to any gene: 5. The CDR3 contains 18 residues. Here the CDR3 DNA reads TGTGCCAGCAGTTACCCCAGACTAGCGGGAGGCAACACCGGGGAGCTGTTTTTT. The encoded protein is CASSYPRLAGGNTGELFF.

A few counts support this clonotype. The rearrangement links TRBV30 to TRBJ2-7, with 7 bases identical to TRBD2. From germline, CDR1 is GTSNPN and CDR2 SVGIG (reference sequence). Trimming removed 4 bases from V and 0 bases from J; junction bases left unmatched: 3. The length of the CDR3 is 13 residues. The chain's CDR3 is CAWKRGVSYEQYF. CDR3 in DNA: TGTGCCTGGAAGCGGGGCGTCTCCTACGAGCAGTACTTC.

The table lists this clonotype with many counts. This rearrangement joins TRBV28 to TRBJ1-2; D not resolved. The V gene's germline CDR1 is MDHEN and CDR2 SYDVKM. V lost 4 bases and J 5 bases, leaving 20 bases between the germline ends. The CDR3 sequence is 16 residues long. In nucleotides, the CDR3 is TGTGCCAGCAGTTCCTTGAGGGCAGTCAACCTGTATGGCTACACCTTC. Amino acids: CASSSLRAVNLYGYTF.

V is TRBV6-8 and J is TRBJ2-5; 7 positions agree with TRBD2. The CDR3 sequence is 16 residues long. V was clipped by 4 bases and J by 2 bases; unmatched bases: 10. Germline lookup yields CDR1 MNHGY and CDR2 SAAAGT. Here the CDR3 reads CASSSRLAFTQETQYF. In DNA form, the CDR3 reads TGTGCCAGCAGTTCTAGACTAGCATTTACACAAGAGACCCAGTACTTC.

The chain employs TRBV6-1 and TRBJ1-3; D remains ambiguous. This CDR3 has 14 residues. Per the germline V gene, CDR1 is MNHNS and CDR2 is SASEGT. Deletions cut 3 bases from V and 0 bases from J, with 6 bases between. CDR3 loop: CASSEGNSGNTIYF. In DNA form, the CDR3 reads TGTGCCAGCAGTGAGGGTAACTCTGGAAACACCATATATTTT.

This clonotype has ten or more counts. The rearrangement links TRBV6-1 to TRBJ1-2; D remains ambiguous. Germline CDR1 is MNHNS and CDR2 is SASEGT. The CDR3 totals 13 residues. Trimming took 3 bases from V and 5 from J, leaving 10 bases between them. CDR3 protein: CASSEADLYGYTF. The CDR3, as DNA: TGTGCCAGCAGTGAGGCGGACTTATATGGCTACACCTTC.

In this sample, this clonotype turned up a few times. Since a much larger clone is just one base distant, this may be a read error. The CDR3 nucleotides read TGTGCCAGCAGCCTAAACACACTAGCGGGGGAGACCAAGTACTTC. This sequence encodes CASSLNTLAGETKYF. The chain recombines TRBV7-2 with TRBJ2-5; 11 bases are shared with TRBD2. The germline CDR1 and CDR2 sequences are SGHTA and FQGNSA. The CDR3 has 15 residues.

The table lists this clonotype with a count of one. This sequence joins TRBV4-1 and TRBJ2-5, with TRBD2 identical over 9 bases. In germline, CDR1 is MGHRA, CDR2 YSYEKL. This CDR3 is 15 amino acids long. The junction had 6 bases not matched to a gene; V was cut back by 2 bases and J by 5 bases. The CDR3, as DNA: TGCGCCAGCAGCCAACGTCTAGCGGGAAGGGAGACCCAGTACTTC. Translation: CASSQRLAGRETQYF.

The chain joins TRBV3-1 to TRBJ1-5; 9 nucleotides agree with TRBD1. The CDR3 totals 15 residues. J lost 4 bases, V lost 9 bases, and 10 bases had no gene match. Germline CDR1 LGHDT, CDR2 YNNKEL (reference sequence). The CDR3 spells CASGQGNLINQPQHF. DNA for the CDR3: TGTGCCAGTGGACAGGGGAACCTTATAAATCAGCCCCAGCATTTT.

This clonotype has a count of ten or more. The chain has TRBV20-1 and TRBJ2-5, with a weak D call TRBD2 (5 bases). Trimming left V 4 bases short and J 1 base short, with 19 bases between. CDR1 and CDR2 from the germline V gene are DFQATT and SNEGSKA (reference sequence). CDR3 length: 16 residues. CDR3 sequence reads: CSAKSQADSLQETQYF. The CDR3 DNA sequence: TGCAGTGCTAAGAGCCAAGCGGACTCCCTCCAAGAGACCCAGTACTTC.

In its sample, this clonotype was seen many times. The chain is built from TRBV11-1 and TRBJ2-6; either TRBD1 or TRBD2 may supply D (6 bases each). This CDR3 has 16 amino acids. V was trimmed by 2 bases and J by 2 bases, leaving 10 bases between them. Germline lookup yields CDR1 SGHAT and CDR2 FQDESV (reference sequence). The chain's CDR3 is CASSLSGGTGANVLTF. The DNA of the CDR3 is TGTGCCAGCAGCTTATCCGGGGGCACTGGGGCCAACGTCCTGACTTTC.

This clonotype was seen repeatedly, ten times or more. The chain combines TRBV12-3 or TRBV12-4 with TRBJ2-7; 12 positions match TRBD2. The length of the CDR3 is 17 residues. V shed 3 bases and J 6 bases; nucleotides not matched to a gene: 12. The CDR3 DNA sequence: TGTGCCAGCAGTTTGGGGCTAGCGGGAGGGCCGGTCCCCGAGCAGTACTTC. The encoded protein is CASSLGLAGGPVPEQYF.

This clonotype was seen repeatedly, ten times or more. The chain has TRBV6-1 and TRBJ1-1; D unresolved. V was pared by 3 bases and J by 0 bases, with 8 bases between. The CDR3 has 14 residues. Germline CDR1 MNHNS, CDR2 SASEGT. For the CDR3, the DNA is TGTGCCAGCAGTGATGTCCTCTTGAACACTGAAGCTTTCTTT. Its translation: CASSDVLLNTEAFF.

This clonotype was detected many times. V gene TRBV15 combines with J gene TRBJ2-7; 9 bases map to TRBD2. CDR3 length: 15 amino acids. Germline V lookup: CDR1 LNHNV, CDR2 YYDKDF (reference sequence). V trimming: 0 bases; J trimming: 6 bases; junction bases outside the gene matches: 6. CDR3 coding DNA: TGTGCCACCAGCAGAGATATAGCGGGAGATGTCGAGCAGTACTTC. It encodes CATSRDIAGDVEQYF.

V is TRBV4-1 and J is TRBJ2-5; D not certain. This CDR3 has 13 amino acids. The germline V gene has CDR1 MGHRA and CDR2 YSYEKL. V lost 2 bases, J lost 3 bases, and 7 bases lay in between. CDR3 DNA sequence: TGCGCCAGCAGCCAACTGATTAAAGAGACCCAGTACTTC. Translation: CASSQLIKETQYF.

This clonotype was observed many times. The V and J genes are TRBV4-3 and TRBJ1-3; TRBD1 might be the D (5 bases). The CDR3 spans 15 residues. The germline CDR1 and CDR2 sequences are LGHNA and YSLEER. V was cut by 1 base and J by 4 bases, with 11 bases left in between. The CDR3 DNA reads as TGCGCCAGCAGCCAAGTCCCAGGGAGGGGAAACACCATATATTTT. As protein: CASSQVPGRGNTIYF.

Ten or more counts support this clonotype. The chain joins TRBV30 to TRBJ1-1; 9 positions match TRBD1. The CDR3 covers 15 residues. V trimming: 0 bases; J trimming: 3 bases; junction bases outside the gene matches: 5. Germline V gene data show CDR1 as GTSNPN and CDR2 as SVGIG (reference sequence). The CDR3 bases are TGTGCCTGGAGTGTACGGACAGGGGCGGACACTGAAGCTTTCTTT. Its translation: CAWSVRTGADTEAFF.

This clonotype has at least ten counts. This sequence joins TRBV13 and TRBJ2-2; D possibly corresponds to TRBD2 (6 bases). Trimming removed 1 base at V and 5 bases at J, with 17 bases between. Germline V gene sequence: CDR1 PRHDT, CDR2 FYEKMQ (reference sequence). The CDR3 sequence is 17 residues long. The CDR3 protein is CASSLEWGGRLTGELFF. In DNA, the CDR3 is TGTGCCAGCAGCTTAGAGTGGGGAGGCAGATTGACCGGGGAGCTGTTTTTT.

This clonotype was seen ten or more times. V and J are TRBV10-2 and TRBJ2-5; 8 bases are a match to TRBD2. The CDR3 sequence is 15 residues long. The germline V gene encodes CDR1 WSHSY and CDR2 SAAADI. V dropped 0 bases and J dropped 5; count of bases not matched to a gene: 5. The CDR3 DNA follows: TGCGCCAGCAGTGAGTCGTTCAGACTAGCGGAGACCCAGTACTTC. Translation: CASSESFRLAETQYF.

In its sample, this clonotype was seen a few times. V gene TRBV27 combines with J gene TRBJ2-7; D could derive from TRBD1 or TRBD2 (6 bases each). The ends were cut back, 6 bases at V and 3 bases at J, with 21 bases in the middle. There are 16 residues in the CDR3. Per the germline V gene, CDR1 is MNHEY and CDR2 is SMNVEV (reference sequence). The CDR3 region has the DNA TGTGCCAGCAGAAGAGGAACAGGGACTGATCTCTACGAGCAGTACTTC. This gives the protein CASRRGTGTDLYEQYF.

Many counts were recorded for this clonotype. This sequence joins TRBV29-1 and TRBJ2-5; D gene ambiguous. With 4 bases removed from V and 4 bases from J, the gap between germline ends came to 13 bases. CDR1 SQVTM and CDR2 ANQGSEA come from the germline V gene. The CDR3 loop spans 13 amino acids. The CDR3 loop is CSVVEVSGETQYF. Here the CDR3 DNA reads TGCAGCGTTGTAGAAGTTTCGGGAGAGACCCAGTACTTC.